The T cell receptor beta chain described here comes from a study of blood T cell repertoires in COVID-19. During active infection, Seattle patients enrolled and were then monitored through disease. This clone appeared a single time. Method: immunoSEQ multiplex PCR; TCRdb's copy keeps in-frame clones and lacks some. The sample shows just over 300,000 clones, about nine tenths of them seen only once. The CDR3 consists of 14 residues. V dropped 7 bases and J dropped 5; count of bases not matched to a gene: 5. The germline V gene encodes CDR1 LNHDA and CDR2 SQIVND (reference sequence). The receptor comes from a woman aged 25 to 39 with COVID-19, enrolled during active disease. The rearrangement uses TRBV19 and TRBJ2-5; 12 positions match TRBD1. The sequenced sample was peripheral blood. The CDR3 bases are TGTGCCAGTACTGGGACAGGGGGCTGGGAGACCCAGTACTTC. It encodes CASTGTGGWETQYF.